This T cell receptor beta chain was documented in a study of T cells in Graves' hyperthyroidism and ophthalmopathy. Trimming took 6 bases from V and 6 from J, leaving 14 bases between them. Germline CDR1 reads SNHLY; CDR2 reads FYNNEI. There are 14 residues in the CDR3. This clonotype was found many times. There were TCR beta CDR3 regions amplified from RNA transcripts. First-round RT-PCR with HTBI primers amplified the TCR CDR3 region. TCRdb reprocessed the multiplex PCR reads with MiXCR, giving one entry per CDR3 protein. In the table there are fewer than 900,000 distinct CDR3 sequences, roughly a sixth of which are singletons.

The rearrangement joins TRBV2 to TRBJ2-2; D unresolved. This sequence was found in a woman aged 45-60 years with Graves' hyperthyroidism that later progressed to Graves' ophthalmopathy. The sequenced sample consisted of blood. The CDR3 here is CASRARTFAGELFF. In DNA form, the CDR3 reads TGTGCCAGCAGGGCCCGGACCTTCGCCGGGGAGCTGTTTTTT.